This TCR beta chain was recovered during a study of blood T cell repertoires in COVID-19. Study in general: Sites in the United States, Italy and Spain provided acute and convalescent COVID-19 samples.

Sequencing was performed with immunoSEQ multiplex PCR; in TCRdb, only in-frame clones are kept and a portion is missing. Among some 320,000 clones, less than 85% were seen once, and the ten largest hold around 2%. Those enrolled, adults aged about 18 to 89 years, came from about 24 US areas. The CDR3 has 11 residues. The V end was cut by 10 bases, the J end by 4 bases, with 10 bases between. This receptor was taken from a woman between 25 and 40 years old who had been exposed to COVID-19. Sequencing used PBMCs or T cells enriched from blood (not recorded which). The rearrangement joins TRBV12-3 or TRBV12-4 to TRBJ2-5; the D is unclear. CDR3 sequence (DNA): TGTGCCATCCTCATCGGAGAGACCCAGTACTTC. Translating it yields CAILIGETQYF.